The 25 T cell receptor beta chains below all came from one sample that was sequenced in a study of OX40 agonist ivuxolimab in advanced cancers. The assay was immunoSEQ multiplex PCR, and TCRdb's table has in-frame clones only and misses some. Of 98,000 or so clones in the sample, approximately 90% were seen once. Sequenced here: CD4+ or CD8+ T cells sorted from blood, sampled in a trial of the OX40 agonist ivuxolimab. Receptors were obtained from an adult with an advanced solid tumor such as melanoma, head and neck, liver or kidney cancer.

The CDR3 protein is CAISESNQHSQFF. CDR3 DNA: TGTGCCATCAGTGAGTCGAACCAACACTCCCAGTTCTTC. The rearrangement joins TRBV10-3 to TRBJ2-1; the D is unclear. CDR3 length: 13 residues. Trimming left V 0 bases short and J 13 bases short, with 13 bases between. The germline gives CDR1 ENHRY, CDR2 SYGVKD.

V is TRBV28 and J is TRBJ2-1; 7 bases fit TRBD1. Germline V gene data show CDR1 as MDHEN and CDR2 as SYDVKM. The CDR3 runs 12 residues. Trimming removed 7 bases from V and 6 bases from J; junction bases left unmatched: 3. DNA for the CDR3: TGTGCCAGCAACAGGGGTGGCAATGAGCAGTTCTTC. Translating gives CASNRGGNEQFF.

V usage is TRBV10-3 and J usage is TRBJ1-4; 8 bases are shared with TRBD1. There are 14 residues in the CDR3. Looked up from germline, CDR1 is ENHRY and CDR2 is SYGVKD. V shed 10 bases, J shed 8 bases, and the junction held 12 bases outside the gene matches. For the CDR3, the DNA is TGTGCCACCAGACCGACAGGGGACGGGGAAAAACTGTTTTTT. Amino acids: CATRPTGDGEKLFF.

The chain links TRBV7-9 to TRBJ2-3; D call uncertain. The CDR3 extends over 14 amino acids. The germline V and J ends were trimmed by 5 bases and 2 bases, with 11 bases remaining between them. Germline CDR1 is SEHNR and CDR2 is FQNEAQ (reference sequence). The CDR3 loop reads CASSPAVPTDTQYF. In DNA, the CDR3 is TGTGCCAGCAGCCCGGCGGTCCCCACAGATACGCAGTATTTT. Complete variable domain (other parts from reference TRBV7-9 and TRBJ2-3): DTGVSQNPRHKITKRGQNVTFRCDPISEHNRLYWYRQTLGQGPEFLTYFQNEAQLEKSRLLSDRFSAERPKGSFSTLEIQRTEQGDSAMYLCASSPAVPTDTQYFGPGTRLTVL.

The CDR3 region is CASSFQAPRFCEQYV. The CDR3 nucleotides are TGTGCCAGCAGCTTCCAGGCCCCCCGTTTCTGCGAGCAGTACGTC. This chain connects TRBV7-2 to TRBJ2-7, with D unresolved. The germline V gene encodes CDR1 SGHTA and CDR2 FQGNSA. This CDR3 has 15 amino acids. V was cut by 3 bases and J by 6 bases, with 18 bases left in between.

This clone was counted once. This chain uses TRBV7-9 with TRBJ2-2; no clear D gene. The CDR3 length is 16 residues. The V end lost 0 bases, the J end lost 0 bases, and 8 bases lay between the germline ends. CDR1 is SEHNR and CDR2 is FQNEAQ in the germline V gene (reference sequence). In nucleotides, the CDR3 is TGTGCCAGCAGCTTAGCGCTAACAACGAACACCGGGGAGCTGTTTTTT. Translating it yields CASSLALTTNTGELFF.

This chain uses TRBV7-2 with TRBJ1-5; D not resolved. The CDR3 loop spans 13 amino acids. Germline CDR1 and CDR2: SGHTA and FQGNSA. Trimming removed 5 bases from V and 15 bases from J, with 20 bases in between. DNA for the CDR3: TGTGCCAGCAGCCCCCGAATGGCCGGACCGTGGCATTTT. Protein sequence: CASSPRMAGPWHF.

This clone has only a few counts. The chain carries TRBV27 and TRBJ2-1; 10 positions agree with TRBD2. J was trimmed by 7 bases and V by 4 bases; bases with no gene match: 13. The CDR3 sequence is 17 residues long. Germline loops: CDR1 MNHEY, CDR2 SMNVEV (reference sequence). The CDR3 DNA reads TGTGCCAGCAGTTCCACCTTCCTAGCGGGAGTAATGAATGAGCAGTTCTTC. It translates to CASSSTFLAGVMNEQFF.

The chain carries TRBV6-6 and TRBJ1-1, with D unresolved. Germline V gene data show CDR1 as MNHNY and CDR2 as SVGAGI (reference sequence). This CDR3 contains 11 residues. The V end lost 7 bases, the J end lost 0 bases, and 3 bases lay between the germline ends. CDR3 DNA: TGTGCCAGCAAATTGAACACTGAAGCTTTCTTT. Amino acids: CASKLNTEAFF.

This clone appeared once. CDR3 DNA: TGTGCCAGCAGCCCCTCCGCTGGGGCCAACGTCCTGACTTTC. Translated: CASSPSAGANVLTF. This rearrangement joins TRBV7-9 to TRBJ2-6; D unresolved. Germline V CDR1 and CDR2: SEHNR, FQNEAQ (reference sequence). Between the trimmed V and J ends, which lost 5 bases and 2 bases, there was a span of 7 bases. The CDR3 sequence is 14 residues long.

This chain joins TRBV28 and TRBJ2-2; D may be TRBD2 (6 bases). The CDR3 is made up of 16 amino acids. Germline V gene lookup returns CDR1 MDHEN and CDR2 SYDVKM. V lost 2 bases to trimming and J lost 5 bases, with 15 bases between them. In DNA, the CDR3 is TGTGCCAGCAGTTTAGGCCCACGGGAGCGGACCGGGGAGCTGTTTTTT. This codes for CASSLGPRERTGELFF. The entire variable domain, with the rest obtained from reference TRBV28 and TRBJ2-2, is as follows: DVKVTQSSRYLVKRTGEKVFLECVQDMDHENMFWYRQDPGLGLRLIYFSYDVKMKEKGDIPEGYSVSREKKERFSLILESASTNQTSMYLCASSLGPRERTGELFFGEGSRLTVL.

The chain carries TRBV23-1 and TRBJ1-1; 9 nucleotides match TRBD1. TRBV23-1 belongs to the ORF category, with a function that is uncertain. After removal of 0 bases from V and 4 bases from J, the junction contained 18 bases not matched to a gene. CDR3 size: 20 residues. CDR3 in amino acids: CASSQSPHPYGTGFLTEAFF. The CDR3 DNA reads TGCGCCAGCAGTCAATCGCCCCACCCGTACGGGACAGGGTTTCTCACTGAAGCTTTCTTT.

This rearrangement joins TRBV7-6 to TRBJ2-7, with D tentatively TRBD2 (5 bases). Trimming cost V 5 bases and J 5 bases, with 13 bases left between them. The CDR3 is 13 amino acids. From germline, CDR1 is SGHVS and CDR2 FNYEAQ. CDR3 sequence: CASSPRPGDEQYV. Here the CDR3 DNA reads TGTGCCAGCAGCCCAAGACCCGGGGACGAGCAGTACGTC.

The CDR3 here is CASSGSNSNQPQHF. The CDR3 DNA sequence: TGTGCCAGCAGCGGAAGTAATAGCAATCAGCCCCAGCATTTT. The chain combines TRBV7-9 with TRBJ1-5; D unresolved. Germline V gene sequence: CDR1 SEHNR, CDR2 FQNEAQ (reference sequence). V gave up 5 bases and J gave up 0 bases, with 8 bases separating them. The CDR3 extends over 14 amino acids.

V gene TRBV5-4 combines with J gene TRBJ1-1; TRBD1 might be the D (5 bases). Trimming cost V 0 bases and J 4 bases, with 16 bases left between them. CDR3 length equals 16 residues. CDR1 and CDR2 from the germline V gene are SGHNT and YYREEE (reference sequence). CDR3 amino acids: CASSLGVRESGTEAFF. CDR3 in DNA: TGTGCCAGCAGCTTGGGTGTCAGGGAATCTGGCACTGAAGCTTTCTTT.

The chain is built from TRBV18 and TRBJ2-1; possibly TRBD2 for D (6 bases). V shed 6 bases and J shed 3 bases, with 15 bases lying between them. Germline CDR1 reads KGHSH; CDR2 reads LQKENI. CDR3 length: 15 amino acids. The DNA of the CDR3 is TGTGCCAGCTCTCCAAAGGAGGGCCGCTACAATGAGCAGTTCTTC. Translation: CASSPKEGRYNEQFF.

The V and J genes are TRBV4-2 and TRBJ2-5, with 9 bases matching TRBD2. Germline trimming cut 4 bases from V and 1 base from J; bases unmatched to any gene: 4. Looked up from germline, CDR1 is LGHNA and CDR2 is YNFKEQ. There are 15 residues in the CDR3. The chain's CDR3 is CASSPAGGTQETQYF. CDR3 coding DNA: TGTGCCAGCAGCCCTGCGGGAGGGACCCAAGAGACCCAGTACTTC.

V and J are TRBV7-8 and TRBJ1-1; a weak D match, TRBD1 (6 bases). Trimming removed 5 bases at V and 1 base at J, with 11 bases between. CDR3 length: 14 amino acids. Germline CDR1 is SGHVS and CDR2 is FQNEAQ. This chain's CDR3 is CASSTNRENTEAFF. The CDR3 nucleotides read TGTGCCAGCAGCACCAACAGGGAGAACACTGAAGCTTTCTTT. The complete variable domain, with remaining parts taken from reference TRBV7-8 and TRBJ1-1, reads GAGVSQSPRYKVAKRGQDVALRCDPISGHVSLFWYQQALGQGPEFLTYFQNEAQLDKSGLPSDRFFAERPEGSVSTLKIQRTQQEDSAVYLCASSTNRENTEAFFGQGTRLTVV.

J is TRBJ2-7 and V is TRBV7-9; TRBD1 might be the D (6 bases). The germline CDR1 and CDR2 sequences are SEHNR and FQNEAQ (reference sequence). Deletions cut 5 bases from V and 4 bases from J, with 18 bases between. This CDR3 spans 15 amino acids. Here the CDR3 DNA reads TGTGCCAGCAGCCTCGCAGGGGCTAATTATTACGAGCAGTACTTC. This gives the protein CASSLAGANYYEQYF. Full variable domain (remainder filled in from reference TRBV7-9 and TRBJ2-7): DTGVSQNPRHKITKRGQNVTFRCDPISEHNRLYWYRQTLGQGPEFLTYFQNEAQLEKSRLLSDRFSAERPKGSFSTLEIQRTEQGDSAMYLCASSLAGANYYEQYFGPGTRLTVT.

The V gene is TRBV11-2, the J gene TRBJ2-3; TRBD2 matches at 11 bases. Germline loops: CDR1 SGHAT, CDR2 FQNNGV. The CDR3 consists of 15 residues. Trimming at V came to 4 bases and at J to 5 bases, leaving 5 bases not matched to a gene. CDR3 nucleotides: TGTGCCAGCAGCTGGGGACTAGCGGAGGGAGATACGCAGTATTTT. It translates to CASSWGLAEGDTQYF.

The chain employs TRBV29-1 and TRBJ2-5; D uncertain. There are 11 residues in the CDR3. The V end was cut by 3 bases, the J end by 4 bases, with 6 bases between. Germline assignment: CDR1 SQVTM and CDR2 ANQGSEA. This chain's CDR3 is CSVEVAETQYF. For the CDR3, the DNA is TGCAGCGTTGAGGTTGCAGAGACCCAGTACTTC.

In this sample, this clone turned up once. The rearrangement joins TRBV5-4 to TRBJ2-7; a weak D match, TRBD2 (6 bases). Germline V gene sequence: CDR1 SGHNT, CDR2 YYREEE (reference sequence). The V end was cut by 0 bases, the J end by 5 bases, with 12 bases between. There are 14 residues in the CDR3. CDR3: CASSLGGTPNEQYF. The CDR3 DNA sequence: TGTGCCAGCAGCTTGGGCGGGACCCCTAACGAGCAGTACTTC.

The V gene is TRBV6-6, the J gene TRBJ1-1; D is possibly TRBD1 (5 bases). The germline V and J ends were trimmed by 5 bases and 1 base, with 14 bases remaining between them. CDR1 and CDR2 from the germline V gene are MNHNY and SVGAGI (reference sequence). The CDR3 totals 15 residues. The DNA for the CDR3 is TGTGCCAGCAGTACAGGACCAAGCAGGAACACTGAAGCTTTCTTT. Protein: CASSTGPSRNTEAFF.

This rearrangement joins TRBV29-1 to TRBJ2-1, with 8 bases that match TRBD2. This CDR3 is 14 amino acids long. Germline CDR1 and CDR2: SQVTM and ANQGSEA. J gave up 9 bases and V 5 bases, and 12 bases lay outside the gene matches. The chain's CDR3 is CSVPGAGERTEQFF. CDR3 sequence (DNA): TGCAGCGTTCCCGGAGCGGGAGAAAGGACTGAGCAGTTCTTC.

The J gene is TRBJ1-1, the V gene TRBV5-1; D remains unclear. This CDR3 comprises 13 residues. Trimming removed 5 bases at V and 6 bases at J, with 14 bases between. CDR1 and CDR2 from the germline V gene are SGHRS and YFSETQ. The chain's CDR3 is CASSIVSNAEAFF. CDR3 nucleotide sequence: TGCGCCAGCAGTATCGTCTCAAACGCTGAAGCTTTCTTT.